This T cell receptor beta chain was observed in a study of CD8 T cells in ankylosing spondylitis (dated 2017 in TCRdb). Study-level background: To find TCR variants linked to disease, the study profiled T cell receptor beta repertoires in ankylosing spondylitis patients and healthy donors. The whole study cohort included 90 to 120 healthy donors and 20 to 30 ankylosing spondylitis patients. Peripheral blood was sampled, and synovial fluid was additionally collected from ankylosing spondylitis patients.

The germline V gene encodes CDR1 SGHTA and CDR2 FQGNSA. The CDR3 goes from the cysteine to the phenylalanine over 14 residues. Solely the CDR3 DNA is kept, with 42 bases framed from the first base. V and J are truncated by 5 bases and 8 bases respectively, leaving an intervening sequence of 16 bases. General findings and caveats noted by the study authors: The disease-linked clones were reported to be significantly enriched in matched synovial fluid samples from ankylosing spondylitis patients. Some TCR beta motif variants had previously been reported in synovial fluid and blood of reactive arthritis patients, which suggested common disease-initiation mechanisms. A TCR beta motif made up of eight or nine highly homologous amino acid variants appeared to be characteristic of blood from ankylosing spondylitis patients. The disease-linked clones showed a CD8+ phenotype and occurred at relatively low frequencies in peripheral blood.

The sequencer was an Illumina HiSeq 2500. TCR beta libraries were prepared by quantitative 5'-RACE with molecular barcodes. The study's processing was this. A new computational method based on a probabilistic model of VDJ rearrangement was used to identify disease-linked TCR variants. The public reads were reanalyzed by TCRdb: fastp trimming at Q25, MiXCR alignment, in-frame beta chains only. When rows share a CDR3 protein, they turn into one entry using the most common DNA and genes. TCRdb, not the original authors, processed these V and J calls. The sample has 200,000 to 250,000 distinct CDR3 sequences on record, roughly 32% of them singletons. The ten largest clones add up to 3.5% to 4.5% of the sample. This clonotype was observed a handful of times. Its target antigen remains unknown. No base-level quality is on record; no much larger clone is a single base apart.

The sequence joins TRBV7-2 to TRBJ2-1; the D segment could be TRBD2, given 6 matching bases. The sequencing input was blood, either unsorted or a sorted T cell fraction (not recorded which). The clonotype was recovered from a male donor with ankylosing spondylitis or in good health (not recorded which). The DNA is as follows: TGTGCCAGCAGCCCCGCGGGGCTAGATGATGAGCAGTTCTTC. This translates into CASSPAGLDDEQFF. Joined to the reference TRBV7-2 and TRBJ2-1 proteins, this CDR3 gives the full variable domain: GAGVSQSPSNKVTEKGKDVELRCDPISGHTALYWYRQSLGQGLEFLIYFQGNSAPDKSGLPSDRFSAERTGGSVSTLTIQRTQQEDSAVYLCASSPAGLDDEQFFGPGTRLTVL.